The rows below give T cell receptor beta chains drawn from one sample of a study of blood T cells in healthy people across ages. TCRdb used MiXCR to reprocess the 5' RACE reads, holding one entry per CDR3 protein. Of roughly 1,500,000 distinct CDR3 sequences listed, approximately 38% are singletons. The sequenced sample was blood. These receptors were collected from a woman younger than 35 in good health. Each CDR3 is given without its conserved first and last residue. A D gene is named only where the DNA matches it firmly.

d_gene	j_gene	v_gene	CDR3aa
.	TRBJ2-7	TRBV12-3/TRBV12-4	ASSLVQGTAQY
TRBD1	TRBJ1-6	TRBV5-4	ASSKTGISSSYSSPLH
TRBD2	TRBJ2-3	TRBV7-2	ASSSQGIAGGPSSTDTQY
TRBD1	TRBJ2-5	TRBV29-1	SVYQRQGLNYQETQY
TRBD1	TRBJ2-7	TRBV10-2	ASSGQGFSEQY
.	TRBJ2-5	TRBV7-8	ASSLVLQPQETQY
TRBD2	TRBJ2-5	TRBV4-1	ASRFRDYTKETQY
TRBD1	TRBJ2-1	TRBV20-1	SARYIRTGDYNEQF
.	TRBJ1-6	TRBV5-1	ASSWGEDNSPLH
.	TRBJ2-1	TRBV5-1	ASSREFYPNEQF
.	TRBJ2-1	TRBV20-1	SARDSQTNEQF
.	TRBJ2-7	TRBV5-1	ASSWDLRVRYYEQY
.	TRBJ2-3	TRBV4-1	ASSQGDPTDTQY
.	TRBJ2-3	TRBV10-3	AIRQGGPDTQY
TRBD2	TRBJ2-7	TRBV4-1	ASSPGGGTGYEQY
TRBD2	TRBJ2-3	TRBV20-1	SVRGAGGTTDTQY
TRBD2	TRBJ2-7	TRBV7-9	ASSPSGGVPEQY
TRBD1	TRBJ2-3	TRBV27	ASRPRDRGADTQY
TRBD2	TRBJ2-3	TRBV23-1	ASSLPPGLAGEVDTQY
TRBD2	TRBJ2-1	TRBV10-1	ASSNLSGSSHNEQF
TRBD1	TRBJ1-2	TRBV3-1	ASSARQGRYGYT
.	TRBJ2-6	TRBV11-2	ASRPSGGLSGANVLT
.	TRBJ1-4	TRBV6-5	ASSYSGRGARLEKLF
TRBD1	TRBJ2-6	TRBV10-3	AISFDRGSGANVLT
.	TRBJ1-1	TRBV29-1	SVEEGGGNAEAF
TRBD2	TRBJ2-1	TRBV20-1	SAHLAGGDNEQF
.	TRBJ2-7	TRBV20-1	SARERESPYEQY
.	TRBJ2-7	TRBV7-2	ASSPADSYEQY